The T cell receptor (beta chain) under discussion was sequenced for a study of T cell repertoires in cytomegalovirus infection. This CDR3 has 17 amino acids. Germline V gene lookup returns CDR1 SGHTA and CDR2 FQGNSA. V was clipped by 2 bases and J by 3 bases; unmatched bases: 9. Study-wide findings and caveats: HLA-C-restricted CMV-specific TCR beta clonotypes were dominant in the ex vivo response.

This clonotype has ten or more counts. Its antigen is not identified. TCRdb passed the reads through MiXCR, listing each CDR3 protein once. This sample has approximately 490,000 distinct CDR3 sequences, with about 11% found just once. The receptor was isolated from a human donor in good health (CMV status not recorded). Some clones in this sample may be carry-over from other donors' samples. The chain recombines TRBV7-2 with TRBJ2-3; 9 nucleotides match TRBD2. Sequenced sample: PBMCs. CDR3 loop: CASSLTPQGLATDTQYF. The CDR3 coding sequence is TGTGCCAGCAGCTTAACGCCCCAGGGACTAGCTACAGATACGCAGTATTTT.